This T cell receptor (beta chain) was sequenced during a study of blood T cell repertoires in COVID-19. Background on the study: Samples taken during acute and convalescent COVID-19 were collected in the United States, Italy and Spain. The cDNA or gDNA used as material had been derived from T cells, B-cell-depleted T cells, or PBMCs.

This CDR3 spans 17 amino acids. Germline V gene data show CDR1 as SGHNT and CDR2 as YYREEE (reference sequence). The V gene lost 2 bases and the J gene lost 2 bases, with 19 bases spanning the gap. Per the authors' pipeline: Estimated nucleated cell counts came from reference gene primer amplification. Measured with immunoSEQ multiplex PCR; TCRdb has only the in-frame clones, and not every one. The DNA gave D and trimming, while V, J and clone size come from that table. The table records around 80,000 clones, 75% to 85% of them present only once. This receptor was taken from a woman between 65 and 79 years old with acute or convalescent COVID-19. This chain links TRBV5-4 with TRBJ1-2; D unclear. Material for sequencing was peripheral blood. For the CDR3, the DNA is TGTGCCAGCAGCTTCCCCATGCGGGATGCCGGGAACTATGGCTACACCTTC. It is translated as CASSFPMRDAGNYGYTF.